The next 5 T cell receptor beta chains were all read from a single sample in a study of regulatory dendritic cells for organ transplantation. CFSE-labeled sorted T cells met regulatory or mature dendritic cells for four to five days. Using immunoSEQ multiplex PCR, the repertoire was profiled, and TCRdb retains in-frame clones only, with some absent. Of approximately 22,000 clones detected, over 75% appear once; the ten largest clones hold 0.68%. Which antigens these TCRs recognize remains unknown. Sequencing was carried out using naive CD4+ T cells from blood cultured with regulatory dendritic cells. The subset: CD45RA+ naive T cells. All receptors derive from a human donor in good health.

This chain joins TRBV5-6 and TRBJ1-1; D is ambiguous. Germline V gene sequence: CDR1 SGHDT, CDR2 YYEEEE. The ends were cut back, 1 base at V and 4 bases at J, with 17 bases in the middle. CDR3 length equals 16 residues. The CDR3 nucleotides are TGTGCCAGCAGCTTGCGAAGGTCTGACCGGAGCACTGAAGCTTTCTTT. Its protein is CASSLRRSDRSTEAFF.

This clone was detected only once. This sequence joins TRBV27 and TRBJ2-3, with TRBD2 matching 13 bases. The length of the CDR3 is 17 residues. Germline V gene sequence: CDR1 MNHEY, CDR2 SMNVEV (reference sequence). J was trimmed by 2 bases and V by 4 bases; bases with no gene match: 6. For the CDR3, the DNA is TGTGCCAGCAGTTCGATCGGGACTAGCGGGAACACAGATACGCAGTATTTT. As protein: CASSSIGTSGNTDTQYF.

The chain recombines TRBV27 with TRBJ1-2; 11 nucleotides agree with TRBD1. V shed 6 bases and J 10 bases; nucleotides not matched to a gene: 4. In germline, CDR1 is MNHEY, CDR2 SMNVEV (reference sequence). The CDR3 covers 12 residues. The CDR3 sequence is CASRGQGVNYTF. CDR3 DNA: TGTGCCAGCAGGGGACAGGGGGTAAACTACACCTTC.

This chain joins TRBV7-6 and TRBJ2-7; possibly TRBD2 for D (5 bases). The CDR3 has 15 amino acids. Trimming stripped 5 bases from V and 3 bases from J, with 17 bases between. Germline assignment: CDR1 SGHVS and CDR2 FNYEAQ. In DNA, the CDR3 is TGTGCCAGCAGCCCAACTAGTTCCTCTCTCTACGAGCAGTACTTC. Translation gives CASSPTSSSLYEQYF.

The chain is built from TRBV29-1 and TRBJ2-5, with D hard to call. The CDR3 has 14 residues. Trimming took 6 bases from V and 2 from J, leaving 16 bases between them. Germline loops: CDR1 SQVTM, CDR2 ANQGSEA. CDR3 region: CSVTYRTVQETQYF. CDR3 DNA: TGCAGCGTGACTTATCGAACCGTACAAGAGACCCAGTACTTC.